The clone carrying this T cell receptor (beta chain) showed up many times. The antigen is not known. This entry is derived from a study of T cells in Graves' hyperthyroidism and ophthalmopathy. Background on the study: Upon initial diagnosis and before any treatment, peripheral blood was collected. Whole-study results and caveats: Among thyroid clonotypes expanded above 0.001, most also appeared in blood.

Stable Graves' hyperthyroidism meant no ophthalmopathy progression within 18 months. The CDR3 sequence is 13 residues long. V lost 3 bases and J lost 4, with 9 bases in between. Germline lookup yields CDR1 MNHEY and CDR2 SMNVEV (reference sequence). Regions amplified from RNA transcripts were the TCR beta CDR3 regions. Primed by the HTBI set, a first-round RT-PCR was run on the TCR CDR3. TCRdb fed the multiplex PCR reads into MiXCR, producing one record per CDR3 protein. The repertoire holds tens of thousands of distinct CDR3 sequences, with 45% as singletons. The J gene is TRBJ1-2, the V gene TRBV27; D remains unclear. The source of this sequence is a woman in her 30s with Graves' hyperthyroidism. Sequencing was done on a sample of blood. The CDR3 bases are TGTGCCAGCAGTTTCGGCCAGTTCTATGGCTACACCTTC. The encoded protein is CASSFGQFYGYTF.